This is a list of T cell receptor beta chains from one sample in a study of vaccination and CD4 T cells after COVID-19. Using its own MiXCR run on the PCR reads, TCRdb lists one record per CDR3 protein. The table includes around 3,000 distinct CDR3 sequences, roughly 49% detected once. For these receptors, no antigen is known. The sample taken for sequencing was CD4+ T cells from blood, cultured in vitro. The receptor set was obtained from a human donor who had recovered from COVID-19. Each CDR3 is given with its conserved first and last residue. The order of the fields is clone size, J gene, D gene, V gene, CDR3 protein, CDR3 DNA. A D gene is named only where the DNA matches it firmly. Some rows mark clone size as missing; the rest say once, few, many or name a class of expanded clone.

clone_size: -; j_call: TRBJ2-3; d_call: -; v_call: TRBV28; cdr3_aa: CASSFGASTDTQYF; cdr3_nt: TGTGCCAGCAGTTTTGGGGCGAGCACAGATACGCAGTATTTT
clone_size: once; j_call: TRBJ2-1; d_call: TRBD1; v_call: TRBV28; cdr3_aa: CASRAPRATGTPLGEQFF; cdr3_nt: TGTGCCAGCAGGGCCCCCCGTGCGACAGGGACCCCCTTAGGTGAGCAGTTCTTC
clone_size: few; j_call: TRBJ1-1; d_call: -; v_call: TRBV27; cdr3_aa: CASSFLAGEAFF; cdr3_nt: TGTGCCAGCAGTTTCCTGGCAGGCGAAGCTTTCTTT
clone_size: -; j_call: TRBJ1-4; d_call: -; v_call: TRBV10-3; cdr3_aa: CAIRDEGREKLFF; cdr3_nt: TGTGCCATCAGGGACGAAGGGCGGGAAAAACTGTTTTTT
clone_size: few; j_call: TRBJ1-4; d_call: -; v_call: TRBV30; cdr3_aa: CARKQGEGEKLFF; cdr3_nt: TGTGCCCGTAAACAGGGAGAAGGGGAAAAACTGTTTTTT
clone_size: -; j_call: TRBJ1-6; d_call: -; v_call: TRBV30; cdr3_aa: CAWGGRTNSPLHF; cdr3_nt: TGTGCCTGGGGGGGACGGACAAATTCACCCCTCCACTTT
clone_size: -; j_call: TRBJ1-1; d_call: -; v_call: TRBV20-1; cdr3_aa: CSAYTYAPMNTEAFF; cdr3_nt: TGCAGTGCCTACACTTATGCACCCATGAACACTGAAGCTTTCTTT
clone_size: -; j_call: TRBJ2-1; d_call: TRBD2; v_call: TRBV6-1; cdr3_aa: CAISEGLAGVGEQFF; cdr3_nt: TGTGCCATCAGTGAGGGCCTAGCGGGAGTGGGTGAGCAGTTCTTC
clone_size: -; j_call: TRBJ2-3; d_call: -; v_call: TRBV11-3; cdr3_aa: CASSFRGPKTDTQYF; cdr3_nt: TGTGCCAGCAGCTTTAGGGGACCTAAAACAGATACGCAGTATTTT
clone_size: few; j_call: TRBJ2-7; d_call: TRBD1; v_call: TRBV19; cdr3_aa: CASSEQGASSYEQYF; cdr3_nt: TGTGCCAGTAGTGAACAGGGGGCCAGCTCCTACGAGCAGTACTTC
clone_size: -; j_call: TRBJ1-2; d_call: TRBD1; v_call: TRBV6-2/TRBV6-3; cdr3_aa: CASTARGGRLYGYTF; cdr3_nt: TGTGCCAGCACGGCCAGGGGGGGAAGGCTCTATGGCTACACCTTC
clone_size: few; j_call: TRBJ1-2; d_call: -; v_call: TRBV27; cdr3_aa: CASRPTGPWRGYTF; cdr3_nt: TGTGCCAGCAGGCCTACAGGGCCCTGGCGGGGCTACACCTTC
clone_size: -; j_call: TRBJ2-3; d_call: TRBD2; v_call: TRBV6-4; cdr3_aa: CASSDVGLAGVTQYF; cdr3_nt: TGTGCCAGCAGTGACGTGGGACTAGCGGGAGTTACGCAGTATTTT
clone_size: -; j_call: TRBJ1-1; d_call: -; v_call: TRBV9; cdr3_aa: CASSLLGEGWTEAFF; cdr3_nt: TGTGCCAGCAGCCTCCTCGGGGAGGGATGGACTGAAGCTTTCTTT
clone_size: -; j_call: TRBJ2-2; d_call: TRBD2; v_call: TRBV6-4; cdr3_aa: CASSGSSSGGGTGELFF; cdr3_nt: TGTGCCAGCAGTGGCTCCTCTAGCGGGGGAGGAACCGGGGAGCTGTTTTTT
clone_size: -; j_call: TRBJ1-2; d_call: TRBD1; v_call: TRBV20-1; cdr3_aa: CSASPVRGTVYTF; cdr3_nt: TGCAGTGCTAGCCCCGTCCGAGGGACAGTCTACACCTTC
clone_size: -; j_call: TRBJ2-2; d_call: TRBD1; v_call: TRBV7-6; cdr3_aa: CASSLLRPGQGVSGELFF; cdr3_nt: TGTGCCAGCAGCTTACTCCGTCCGGGACAGGGGGTATCCGGGGAGCTGTTTTTT
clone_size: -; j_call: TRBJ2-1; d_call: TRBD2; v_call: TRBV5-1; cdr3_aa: CASSLELAGGLGYNEQFF; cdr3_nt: TGCGCCAGCAGCTTGGAACTAGCGGGGGGGCTTGGCTACAATGAGCAGTTCTTC
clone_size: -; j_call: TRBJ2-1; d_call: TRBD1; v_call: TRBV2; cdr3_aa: CASSEFIAGQGASDYNEQFF; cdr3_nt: TGTGCCAGCAGTGAGTTCATTGCGGGACAGGGGGCTTCGGACTACAATGAGCAGTTCTTC
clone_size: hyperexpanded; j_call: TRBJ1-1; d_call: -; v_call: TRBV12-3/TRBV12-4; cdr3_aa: CASSPSGVLGEAFF; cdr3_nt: TGTGCCAGCAGCCCGAGCGGGGTTCTCGGTGAAGCTTTCTTT
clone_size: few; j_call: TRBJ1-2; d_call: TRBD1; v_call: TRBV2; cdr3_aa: CASRDGTGGGYTF; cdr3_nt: TGTGCCAGCAGAGACGGGACAGGCGGTGGCTACACCTTC
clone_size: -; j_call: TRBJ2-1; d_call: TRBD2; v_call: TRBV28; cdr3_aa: CASSSGTSGKNEQFF; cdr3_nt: TGTGCCAGCAGTTCCGGGACTAGCGGGAAAAATGAGCAGTTCTTC
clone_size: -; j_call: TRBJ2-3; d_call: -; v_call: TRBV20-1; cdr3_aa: CSALPGADTQYF; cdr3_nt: TGCAGTGCCCTACCCGGCGCAGATACGCAGTATTTT
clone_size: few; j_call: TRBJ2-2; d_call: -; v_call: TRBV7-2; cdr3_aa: CASSLAVPGELFF; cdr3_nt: TGTGCCAGCAGCTTAGCAGTTCCGGGGGAGCTGTTTTTT
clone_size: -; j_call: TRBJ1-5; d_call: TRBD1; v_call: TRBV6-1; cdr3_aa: CASRPGTGDSNQPQHF; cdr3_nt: TGTGCCAGCAGACCTGGGACAGGGGATAGCAATCAGCCCCAGCATTTT
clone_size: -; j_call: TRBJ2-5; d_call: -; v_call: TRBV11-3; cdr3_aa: CASSGGQETQYF; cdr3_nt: TGTGCCAGCAGCGGAGGTCAAGAGACCCAGTACTTC
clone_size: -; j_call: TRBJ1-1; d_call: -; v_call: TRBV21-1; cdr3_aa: CASSKDRGNTEAFF; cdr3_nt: TGTGCCAGCAGCAAAGACAGGGGGAACACTGAAGCTTTCTTT
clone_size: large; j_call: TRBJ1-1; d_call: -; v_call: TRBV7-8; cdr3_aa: CASSLAGASGTEAFF; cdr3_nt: TGTGCCAGCAGCTTGGCGGGGGCTTCGGGCACTGAAGCTTTCTTT
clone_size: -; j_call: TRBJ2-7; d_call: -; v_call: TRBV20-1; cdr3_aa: CSAPRPGIIYEQYF; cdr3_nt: TGCAGTGCTCCCAGACCGGGGATCATCTACGAGCAGTACTTC
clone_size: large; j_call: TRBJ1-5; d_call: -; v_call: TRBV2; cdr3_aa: CASSELRAGNQPQHF; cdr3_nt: TGTGCCAGCAGTGAACTGCGGGCCGGCAATCAGCCCCAGCATTTT